This T cell receptor beta chain emerged from a study of cytomegalovirus exposure and HLA in healthy donors. General study results and limits: In a later analysis, the majority of CMV-associated beta chains seemingly showed HLA restriction. Most TCR sequences were rare, but some public TCRs occurred in many donors. The authors later found HLA-associated TCR beta chains more clonally expanded than equally common others. Investigators reported 150 to 200 TCR beta chains as tied to cytomegalovirus.

Germline V CDR1 and CDR2: SGHAT, FQNNGV. The V segment lost 4 bases and the J segment 5 bases; nucleotides outside the gene matches: 2. The CDR3 contains 13 residues. Worth noting for this clone: Its antigen is as yet unknown.

PCR employed 60 Vbeta and 13 Jbeta primers. The assay was immunoSEQ multiplex PCR, and TCRdb's table has in-frame clones only and misses some. The sample has 99,000 or so clones, under 85% seen once. The sample comprised PBMCs. This TCR was recovered from a man under 40 in good health and CMV-seronegative. The chain links TRBV11-2 to TRBJ2-7; 10 bases line up with TRBD1. Written as DNA, the CDR3 is TGTGCCAGCAGCTCCGGACAGGGGGACGAGCAGTACTTC. This translates into CASSSGQGDEQYF. The full variable domain, its missing parts supplied by reference TRBV11-2 and TRBJ2-7, is EAGVAQSPRYKIIEKRQSVAFWCNPISGHATLYWYQQILGQGPKLLIQFQNNGVVDDSQLPKDRFSAERLKGVDSTLKIQPAKLEDSAVYLCASSSGQGDEQYFGPGTRLTVT.